These 25 T cell receptor beta chains came from one sample sequenced in a study of CD8 T cells in ankylosing spondylitis. MiXCR was run by TCRdb on the 5' RACE reads, yielding one entry per CDR3 protein. Of 200,000 to 250,000 distinct CDR3 sequences in the sample, roughly 32% were seen once. Sample: blood, either unsorted or a sorted T cell fraction (not recorded which). The receptor source for this set is a male donor with ankylosing spondylitis or in good health (not recorded which).

The genes are TRBV7-9 and TRBJ1-1; D gene unclear. Per germline, CDR1 SEHNR and CDR2 FQNEAQ (reference sequence). The CDR3 has 13 amino acids. The V end lost 4 bases, the J end lost 3 bases, and 9 bases lay between the germline ends. The CDR3 loop reads CASSSWRDTEAFF. The CDR3 region has the DNA TGTGCCAGCAGCTCCTGGAGGGACACTGAAGCTTTCTTT.

The rearrangement uses TRBV9 and TRBJ1-5; D possibly corresponds to TRBD1 (5 bases). Looked up from germline, CDR1 is SGDLS and CDR2 is YYNGEE. CDR3 length: 15 residues. V lost 0 bases and J 9 bases, leaving 16 bases between the germline ends. The DNA of the CDR3 is TGTGCCAGCAGCGTAGCCGGCTCTCGGGGCGGGCCCCAGCATTTT. This codes for CASSVAGSRGGPQHF.

The CDR3 protein is CSGRGVYNEQFF. In nucleotides, the CDR3 is TGCAGCGGGCGGGGGGTCTACAATGAGCAGTTCTTC. The chain combines TRBV29-1 with TRBJ2-1; 8 nucleotides align to TRBD2. V gave up 7 bases and J gave up 3 bases; unmatched junction bases: 2. The CDR3 has 12 amino acids. CDR1 is SQVTM and CDR2 is ANQGSEA in the germline V gene.

This clonotype was recorded a few times. This chain connects TRBV5-1 to TRBJ2-3; D possibly corresponds to TRBD2 (5 bases). Trimming left V 0 bases short and J 6 bases short, with 8 bases between. The CDR3 is 13 residues long. The germline CDR1 and CDR2 sequences are SGHRS and YFSETQ. DNA for the CDR3: TGCGCCAGCAGCTTGGCGGGGTTGGATACGCAGTATTTT. This codes for CASSLAGLDTQYF.

The chain carries TRBV6-2 or TRBV6-3 and TRBJ2-4; D possibly corresponds to TRBD2 (6 bases). There are 16 residues in the CDR3. CDR1 MNHEY and CDR2 SVGEGT come from the germline V gene. Trimming pared 2 bases from V and 5 bases from J, leaving 16 bases between. The CDR3 protein is CASSYRTGEWENIQYF. CDR3 bases: TGTGCCAGCAGTTACCGCACGGGAGAATGGGAAAACATTCAGTACTTC.

This chain connects TRBV20-1 to TRBJ2-7, with 10 bases fitting TRBD1. The CDR3 runs to 15 residues. With 0 bases clipped from V and 3 bases from J, the junction kept 5 bases outside the gene matches. Germline V CDR1 and CDR2: DFQATT, SNEGSKA (reference sequence). The CDR3 DNA sequence: TGCAGTGCTAGAGACGGGACAGGGGCAAGCTACGAGCAGTACTTC. Its translation: CSARDGTGASYEQYF.

This chain links TRBV5-5 with TRBJ1-4, with 10 bases aligning to TRBD1. The ends lost 2 bases at V and 8 bases at J; junction bases unmatched: 6. Germline CDR1 reads SGHKS; CDR2 reads YYEKEE (reference sequence). The length of the CDR3 is 15 residues. Here the CDR3 reads CASSFWGQGMEKLFF. The CDR3 DNA sequence: TGTGCCAGCAGCTTCTGGGGACAGGGGATGGAAAAACTGTTTTTT.

The rearrangement uses TRBV7-2 and TRBJ2-3; no definite D call. The germline gives CDR1 SGHTA, CDR2 FQGNSA. V was clipped by 2 bases and J by 0 bases, with 12 bases between them. The CDR3 spans 16 residues. This CDR3 is CASSLWAVLSTDTQYF. DNA for the CDR3: TGTGCCAGCAGCTTATGGGCGGTTCTTAGCACAGATACGCAGTATTTT.

The gene calls are TRBV5-1 and TRBJ2-5; D remains ambiguous. The CDR3 is 13 amino acids. V was clipped by 4 bases and J by 5 bases, with 12 bases between them. Germline assignment: CDR1 SGHRS and CDR2 YFSETQ. The CDR3 sequence: CASSGPRWETQYF. In DNA form, the CDR3 reads TGCGCCAGCAGCGGACCGCGTTGGGAGACCCAGTACTTC.

This clonotype was seen only once. This chain links TRBV4-2 with TRBJ2-3; D possibly corresponds to TRBD1 (5 bases). Germline loops: CDR1 LGHNA, CDR2 YNFKEQ. The CDR3 totals 18 residues. The germline V and J ends were trimmed by 5 bases and 0 bases, with 21 bases remaining between them. The CDR3 region is CASSSGLPRSSSTDTQYF. The CDR3 DNA is TGTGCCAGCAGCTCAGGGCTCCCCCGCTCCTCTAGCACAGATACGCAGTATTTT.

This clonotype has a count of ten or more. V usage is TRBV29-1 and J usage is TRBJ2-3; D is ambiguous. Between the trimmed V and J ends, which lost 6 bases and 6 bases, there was a span of 10 bases. Germline CDR1 SQVTM, CDR2 ANQGSEA. The CDR3 totals 11 residues. As DNA, the CDR3 is TGCAGCGTCCGAACCGGGGATACGCAGTATTTT. This encodes CSVRTGDTQYF.

This clonotype was picked up a small number of times. This chain joins TRBV20-1 and TRBJ2-5, with 7 bases lining up with TRBD2. The CDR3 runs 12 residues. Germline lookup yields CDR1 DFQATT and CDR2 SNEGSKA (reference sequence). The J segment lost 6 bases and the V segment lost 5 bases, leaving 6 bases of the junction unmatched. The CDR3 bases are TGCAGTGCTCGGACTAGTCGGAAGACCCAGTACTTC. Translating it yields CSARTSRKTQYF.

The chain uses TRBV6-5 and TRBJ1-5; D might be TRBD1 (5 bases). This CDR3 comprises 13 residues. Germline loops: CDR1 MNHEY, CDR2 SVGAGI. V gave up 4 bases and J gave up 6 bases, with 10 bases separating them. DNA for the CDR3: TGTGCCAGCAGTTTCACGGGGGGTCAGCCCCAGCATTTT. Amino acid sequence: CASSFTGGQPQHF.

The table lists this clonotype with a few counts. The chain links TRBV5-1 to TRBJ2-1; tentatively, D is TRBD2 (6 bases). The CDR3 totals 13 residues. Trimming removed 3 bases from V and 8 bases from J, with 12 bases in between. Germline-derived CDR1 and CDR2 are SGHRS and YFSETQ. CDR3 in DNA: TGCGCCAGCAGCTCCGGGGGTCGCGATGAGCAGTTCTTC. Protein: CASSSGGRDEQFF.

This clonotype came up a few times. V gene TRBV20-1 combines with J gene TRBJ1-3; no definite D call. V was clipped by 3 bases and J by 3 bases, with 9 bases between them. The CDR3 spans 13 residues. Per the germline V gene, CDR1 is DFQATT and CDR2 is SNEGSKA (reference sequence). This chain's CDR3 is CSARVVDGNTIYF. The CDR3 bases are TGCAGTGCTAGGGTGGTTGATGGAAACACCATATATTTT.

In its sample, this clonotype was seen once. The V and J genes are TRBV13 and TRBJ2-6; D unresolved. V gave up 5 bases and J gave up 4 bases, with 9 bases separating them. The germline V gene has CDR1 PRHDT and CDR2 FYEKMQ (reference sequence). This CDR3 region has 14 residues. The CDR3 region has the DNA TGTGCCAGCAGCCCTGCCCCAGGGGCCAACGTCCTGACTTTC. It specifies CASSPAPGANVLTF.

This clonotype was picked up one time. The rearrangement joins TRBV10-3 to TRBJ2-1; possible D gene TRBD2, 6 bases. Trimming shortened V by 2 bases and J by 8 bases, and 10 bases separated the two germline ends. The V gene's germline CDR1 is ENHRY and CDR2 SYGVKD. The CDR3 has 13 residues. The CDR3 DNA reads TGTGCCATCAGTGAGGACGAGCGGGATGAGCAGTTCTTC. Protein product: CAISEDERDEQFF.

The rearrangement uses TRBV20-1 and TRBJ2-4; D is uncertain. Germline V gives CDR1 DFQATT, CDR2 SNEGSKA (reference sequence). This CDR3 has 13 amino acids. V lost 4 bases and J lost 3, with 10 bases in between. In DNA form, the CDR3 reads TGCAGTGCTATGGAACCAGGCAAAAACATTCAGTACTTC. Translating it yields CSAMEPGKNIQYF.

This clonotype was seen only a few times. This chain links TRBV5-1 with TRBJ2-5; possibly TRBD2 for D (6 bases). With 0 bases removed from V and 1 base from J, the gap between germline ends came to 19 bases. CDR3 length: 18 residues. Germline CDR1 reads SGHRS; CDR2 reads YFSETQ. The CDR3 DNA reads TGCGCCAGCAGCTTGGTGGAGACTGGACTATTAAGCCAAGAGACCCAGTACTTC. Its translation is CASSLVETGLLSQETQYF.

This chain uses TRBV5-1 with TRBJ1-1; the match to TRBD1 covers 11 bases. CDR3 length equals 14 residues. Germline assignment: CDR1 SGHRS and CDR2 YFSETQ. Unmatched junction bases numbered 5, after V lost 4 bases and J lost 6 bases. The CDR3 nucleotides are TGCGCCAGCAGCCCATGGGACAGGGGGTCTGAAGCTTTCTTT. As protein: CASSPWDRGSEAFF.

The rearrangement links TRBV5-1 to TRBJ2-3; D perhaps matches TRBD2 (6 bases). The germline CDR1 and CDR2 sequences are SGHRS and YFSETQ. The CDR3 extends over 12 amino acids. Trimming pared 5 bases from V and 5 bases from J, leaving 9 bases between. For the CDR3, the DNA is TGCGCCAGCAGTATTAGCGGAGATACGCAGTATTTT. It translates to CASSISGDTQYF.

The gene calls are TRBV5-1 and TRBJ2-5, with D tentatively TRBD1 (6 bases). Germline loops: CDR1 SGHRS, CDR2 YFSETQ. The V end lost 0 bases, the J end lost 5 bases, and 11 bases lay between the germline ends. The CDR3 covers 14 residues. CDR3 in amino acids: CASSLGRGDETQYF. CDR3 in DNA: TGCGCCAGCAGCTTGGGCAGGGGCGATGAGACCCAGTACTTC.

This clonotype showed up just a few times. V and J are TRBV7-6 and TRBJ1-1; D ambiguous. The ends were cut back, 5 bases at V and 7 bases at J, with 14 bases in the middle. This CDR3 region has 13 residues. The germline CDR1 and CDR2 sequences are SGHVS and FNYEAQ. This chain's CDR3 is CASSGYLGGEAFF. CDR3 nucleotides: TGTGCCAGCAGCGGGTACCTTGGAGGTGAAGCTTTCTTT.

The V call is TRBV5-1, the J call TRBJ2-7; D uncertain. This CDR3 has 14 residues. The germline V and J ends were trimmed by 0 bases and 2 bases, with 9 bases remaining between them. CDR1 is SGHRS, CDR2 YFSETQ, per germline. The CDR3 sequence is CASSLGAGPYEQYF. In nucleotides, the CDR3 is TGCGCCAGCAGCTTGGGGGCCGGACCCTACGAGCAGTACTTC.

The CDR3 nucleotides are TGTGCCATCAGTGTAGGTTCCGGGTTTGATGAGCAGTTCTTC. Residues: CAISVGSGFDEQFF. The chain couples TRBV10-3 to TRBJ2-1; no clear D gene. The V gene's germline CDR1 is ENHRY and CDR2 SYGVKD. V lost 4 bases to trimming and J lost 8 bases, with 15 bases between them. The CDR3 has 14 residues.